The entry that follows covers one TCR beta chain sequence. These data come from a study of blood T cell repertoires in COVID-19. Whole-study context: Samples representing acute and convalescent COVID-19 were sourced from the United States, Italy and Spain.

In the original analysis: Counts of nucleated cells, estimated from reference gene primer amplification, were obtained. TCRdb keeps only in-frame clones here, not all; method: immunoSEQ multiplex PCR. The V and J calls and the clone size are those of that table, but D and trimming were determined from the DNA. The sample lists about 250,000 clones; around 88% were seen once. Germline lookup yields CDR1 MNHEY and CDR2 SVGAGI. This CDR3 is built from 14 residues. V was cut by 6 bases and J by 4 bases, with 13 bases left in between. This sequence was found in a man older than 75 with acute or convalescent COVID-19. This chain links TRBV6-5 with TRBJ1-5; perhaps TRBD1 as D (6 bases). The sequencing sample was made of peripheral blood. The CDR3 is CASSPSRGNQPQHF. CDR3 sequence (DNA): TGTGCCAGCAGCCCCAGCAGGGGTAATCAGCCCCAGCATTTT.